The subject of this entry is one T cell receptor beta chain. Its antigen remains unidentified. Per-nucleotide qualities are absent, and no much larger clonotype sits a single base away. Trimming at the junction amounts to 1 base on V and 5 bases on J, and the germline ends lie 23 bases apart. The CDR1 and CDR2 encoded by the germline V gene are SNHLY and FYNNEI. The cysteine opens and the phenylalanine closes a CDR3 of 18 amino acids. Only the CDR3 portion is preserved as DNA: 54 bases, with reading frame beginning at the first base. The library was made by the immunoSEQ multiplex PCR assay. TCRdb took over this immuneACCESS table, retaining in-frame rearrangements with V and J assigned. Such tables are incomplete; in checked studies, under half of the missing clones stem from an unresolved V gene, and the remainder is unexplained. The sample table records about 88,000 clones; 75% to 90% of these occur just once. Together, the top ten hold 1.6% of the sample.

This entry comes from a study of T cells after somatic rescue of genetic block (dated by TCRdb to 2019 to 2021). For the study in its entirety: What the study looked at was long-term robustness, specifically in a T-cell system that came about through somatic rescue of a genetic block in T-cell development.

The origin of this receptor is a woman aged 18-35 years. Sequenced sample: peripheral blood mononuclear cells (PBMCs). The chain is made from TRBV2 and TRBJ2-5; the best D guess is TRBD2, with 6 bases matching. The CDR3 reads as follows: CASSEGVSRGGIEETQYF. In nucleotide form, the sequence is TGTGCCAGCAGTGAAGGGGTCTCGCGAGGAGGGATCGAGGAGACCCAGTACTTC.